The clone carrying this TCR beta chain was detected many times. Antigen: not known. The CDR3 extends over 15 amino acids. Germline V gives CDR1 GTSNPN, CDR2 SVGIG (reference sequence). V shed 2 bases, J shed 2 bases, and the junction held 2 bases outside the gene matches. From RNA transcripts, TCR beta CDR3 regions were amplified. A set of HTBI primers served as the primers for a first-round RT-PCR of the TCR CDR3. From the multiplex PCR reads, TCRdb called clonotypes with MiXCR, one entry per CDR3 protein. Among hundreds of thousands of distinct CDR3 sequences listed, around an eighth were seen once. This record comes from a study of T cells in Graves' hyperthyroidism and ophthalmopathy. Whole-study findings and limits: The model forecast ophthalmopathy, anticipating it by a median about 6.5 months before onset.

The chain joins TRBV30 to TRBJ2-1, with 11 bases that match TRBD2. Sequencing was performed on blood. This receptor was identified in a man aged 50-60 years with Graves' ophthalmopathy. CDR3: CAWSPGLAAYNEQFF. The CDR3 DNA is TGTGCCTGGAGTCCGGGACTAGCGGCCTACAATGAGCAGTTCTTC. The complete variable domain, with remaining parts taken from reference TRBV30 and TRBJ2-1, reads SQTIHQWPATLVQPVGSPLSLECTVEGTSNPNLYWYRQAAGRGLQLLFYSVGIGQISSEVPQNLSASRPQDRQFILSSKKLLLSDSGFYLCAWSPGLAAYNEQFFGPGTRLTVL.